Presented here are 32 T cell receptor beta chains from one specimen sequenced in a study of blood T cell repertoires in COVID-19. Produced via immunoSEQ multiplex PCR; TCRdb's table is partial and in-frame only. Altogether 150,000 to 200,000 clones are present, approximately 89% being singletons, with the ten largest covering approximately 3.5%. Source material: peripheral blood. These receptor sequences come from a man between 65 and 85 years old with acute or convalescent COVID-19.

CDR3 coding DNA: TGTGCCAGCAGCTTTAACAGGGATGAGACCCAGTACTTC. Residues: CASSFNRDETQYF. The chain carries TRBV7-9 and TRBJ2-5; possible D gene TRBD1, 6 bases. Between the trimmed V and J ends, which lost 3 bases and 5 bases, there was a span of 10 bases. This CDR3 comprises 13 residues. Germline CDR1 is SEHNR and CDR2 is FQNEAQ (reference sequence).

This chain connects TRBV2 to TRBJ2-1; TRBD1 matches 9 bases. J lost 6 bases, V lost 2 bases, and 5 bases had no gene match. The germline V gene has CDR1 SNHLY and CDR2 FYNNEI. This CDR3 is built from 15 residues. CDR3 in DNA: TGTGCCAGCAGTGAATGGACAGGGGAAATCAATGAGCAGTTCTTC. Its translation is CASSEWTGEINEQFF.

This rearrangement joins TRBV5-1 to TRBJ1-4; 8 nucleotides line up with TRBD1. The V gene end was trimmed by 1 base and the J gene end by 7 bases; junction bases not matched to a gene: 12. The CDR3 has 17 residues. CDR1 is SGHRS and CDR2 is YFSETQ in the germline V gene. CDR3 nucleotides: TGCGCCAGCAGCTTGTGGCCAGGGGGCAAGCTTATTGAAAAACTGTTTTTT. Protein product: CASSLWPGGKLIEKLFF. Using reference TRBV5-1 and TRBJ1-4 for the parts outside the CDR3, the full variable domain is KAGVTQTPRYLIKTRGQQVTLSCSPISGHRSVSWYQQTPGQGLQFLFEYFSETQRNKGNFPGRFSGRQFSNSRSEMNVSTLELGDSALYLCASSLWPGGKLIEKLFFGSGTQLSVL.

V and J are TRBV12-3 or TRBV12-4 and TRBJ1-2; unclear D gene. This CDR3 contains 13 residues. Trimming left V 7 bases short and J 4 bases short, with 13 bases between. The CDR3, as DNA: TGTGCCAGCAAGTTGGGAGGTGGCTATGGCTACACCTTC. It yields the protein CASKLGGGYGYTF.

The J gene is TRBJ2-1, the V gene TRBV29-1, with D perhaps TRBD2 (5 bases). Trimming stripped 6 bases from V and 10 bases from J, with 19 bases between. This CDR3 contains 13 residues. The V gene's germline CDR1 is SQVTM and CDR2 ANQGSEA. The CDR3 spells CSVVDYFMGEQFF. As DNA, the CDR3 is TGCAGCGTCGTCGACTATTTCATGGGGGAGCAGTTCTTC.

The CDR3 loop reads CASSPGLAAIYEQYF. In nucleotides, the CDR3 is TGTGCCAGCAGCCCCGGACTAGCGGCAATATACGAGCAGTACTTC. The gene calls are TRBV7-2 and TRBJ2-7; TRBD2 matches at 10 bases. Germline loops: CDR1 SGHTA, CDR2 FQGNSA. J gave up 4 bases and V 5 bases, and 8 bases lay outside the gene matches. CDR3 length: 15 amino acids. Based on the CDR3 plus reference TRBV7-2 and TRBJ2-7, the full variable domain is GAGVSQSPSNKVTEKGKDVELRCDPISGHTALYWYRQSLGQGLEFLIYFQGNSAPDKSGLPSDRFSAERTGGSVSTLTIQRTQQEDSAVYLCASSPGLAAIYEQYFGPGTRLTVT.

V usage is TRBV29-1 and J usage is TRBJ1-2; D gene ambiguous. V was shortened by 0 bases and J by 4 bases, with 12 bases between the two germline ends. CDR1 and CDR2 (germline): SQVTM, ANQGSEA. CDR3 length: 14 residues. CDR3 sequence: CSVEDQEGGYGYTF. The CDR3 nucleotides read TGCAGCGTTGAAGATCAGGAGGGAGGCTATGGCTACACCTTC.

The rearrangement joins TRBV27 to TRBJ2-1; 7 bases align to TRBD1. Germline V lookup: CDR1 MNHEY, CDR2 SMNVEV (reference sequence). This CDR3 is 14 amino acids long. The V segment lost 3 bases and the J segment 7 bases; nucleotides outside the gene matches: 6. CDR3 loop: CASSFGSRGNEQFF. Written as DNA, the CDR3 is TGTGCCAGCAGTTTTGGCTCCAGGGGGAATGAGCAGTTCTTC.

The DNA for the CDR3 is TGTGCCAGCTCACAATACCGGGAGGCAGAGGAAGCTTTCTTT. Translating gives CASSQYREAEEAFF. The chain is built from TRBV18 and TRBJ1-1; no clear D. The CDR3 has 14 amino acids. With 4 bases removed from V and 8 bases from J, the gap between germline ends came to 17 bases. CDR1 and CDR2 from the germline V gene are KGHSH and LQKENI.

The chain's CDR3 is CASSPPGLFF. CDR3 coding DNA: TGTGCCAGCAGCCCCCCCGGGCTGTTTTTT. The chain joins TRBV3-1 (or the pseudogene TRBV3-2) to TRBJ1-4, with D unclear. In germline, CDR1 is LGHDT, CDR2 YNNKEL (reference sequence). The CDR3 loop spans 10 amino acids. V lost 4 bases and J lost 14, with 8 bases in between.

The chain carries TRBV19 and TRBJ1-5; D might be TRBD1 (6 bases). The CDR3 loop spans 17 amino acids. V lost 5 bases and J lost 1, with 18 bases in between. Germline CDR1 and CDR2: LNHDA and SQIVND (reference sequence). The CDR3 DNA is TGTGCCAGTAGTCGCGACAGGCCGACGACGAGCAATCAGCCCCAGCATTTT. It yields the protein CASSRDRPTTSNQPQHF.

The gene calls are TRBV19 and TRBJ1-5; weak D call: TRBD1 (6 bases). The CDR3 is 14 amino acids. Germline assignment: CDR1 LNHDA and CDR2 SQIVND (reference sequence). The CDR3 sequence is CASSGGVGNQPQHF. In DNA form, the CDR3 reads TGTGCTTCTAGCGGGGGCGTCGGTAATCAGCCCCAGCATTTT.

This chain connects TRBV28 to TRBJ2-7, with D perhaps matching TRBD2 (6 bases). The CDR3 consists of 14 residues. V lost 7 bases and J 0 bases, leaving 13 bases between the germline ends. CDR1 is MDHEN and CDR2 is SYDVKM in the germline V gene. Here the CDR3 DNA reads TGTGCCAGCACCCCGGGGGACTTCTCCTACGAGCAGTACTTC. Translation: CASTPGDFSYEQYF.

V is TRBV2 and J is TRBJ2-3, with 11 bases lining up with TRBD1. CDR1 is SNHLY, CDR2 FYNNEI, per germline. There are 15 residues in the CDR3. J lost 0 bases, V lost 6 bases, and 2 bases had no gene match. CDR3 sequence (DNA): TGTGCCAGCAGCGGACAGGGGGCTAGCACAGATACGCAGTATTTT. Translating gives CASSGQGASTDTQYF.

This chain links TRBV2 with TRBJ1-2; D is unclear. V dropped 3 bases and J dropped 13 bases, with 6 bases sitting between them. Germline V lookup: CDR1 SNHLY, CDR2 FYNNEI. This CDR3 contains 9 residues. For the CDR3, the DNA is TGTGCCAGCAGTGACAGAGGCACCTTC. Amino acid sequence: CASSDRGTF.

This rearrangement joins TRBV4-1 to TRBJ1-5; the D gene is possibly TRBD1 (5 bases). Germline assignment: CDR1 MGHRA and CDR2 YSYEKL. Trimming shortened V by 0 bases and J by 5 bases, and 11 bases separated the two germline ends. CDR3 size: 15 residues. The CDR3 spells CASSQDTGVYQPQHF. CDR3 bases: TGCGCCAGCAGCCAAGATACGGGGGTATATCAGCCCCAGCATTTT.

Here the CDR3 reads CASSLGTGELFF. In DNA form, the CDR3 reads TGTGCCAGTAGTCTCGGGACAGGAGAGCTGTTTTTT. V and J are TRBV19 and TRBJ2-2, with TRBD1 matching 8 bases. Trimming cost V 5 bases and J 11 bases; bases outside gene matches: 4. CDR3 size: 12 residues. Per germline, CDR1 LNHDA and CDR2 SQIVND (reference sequence).

This clone has only one observation. The chain is built from TRBV29-1 and TRBJ2-3; D remains unclear. Germline CDR1 reads SQVTM; CDR2 reads ANQGSEA. V gave up 5 bases and J gave up 6 bases, with 15 bases separating them. The CDR3 loop spans 13 amino acids. The CDR3 protein is CSVSTSTRDTQYF. Here the CDR3 DNA reads TGCAGCGTTTCTACGTCGACACGGGATACGCAGTATTTT.

The rearrangement joins TRBV7-3 to TRBJ1-2; D gene ambiguous. The CDR3 length is 12 residues. Germline V gene lookup returns CDR1 SGHTA and CDR2 FQGTGA. Between the trimmed V and J ends, which lost 1 base and 5 bases, there was a span of 5 bases. The CDR3 loop is CASSLNGYGYTF. The CDR3 DNA reads TGTGCCAGCAGCTTAAACGGTTATGGCTACACCTTC.

The chain carries TRBV19 and TRBJ2-3; TRBD2 matches 14 bases. With 5 bases clipped from V and 5 bases from J, the junction kept 15 bases outside the gene matches. The CDR3 is 19 amino acids. Germline V gives CDR1 LNHDA, CDR2 SQIVND (reference sequence). CDR3 in amino acids: CASSQNKGLAGARGDTQYF. The CDR3 DNA follows: TGTGCCAGTAGTCAGAATAAGGGACTAGCGGGAGCGAGAGGAGATACGCAGTATTTT.

This clone was counted once. The V call is TRBV7-3, the J call TRBJ2-1, with D perhaps TRBD2 (5 bases). The CDR3 is 15 amino acids. Germline V gene lookup returns CDR1 SGHTA and CDR2 FQGTGA. With 5 bases removed from V and 0 bases from J, the gap between germline ends came to 11 bases. CDR3 in amino acids: CASSLDYNSYNEQFF. The CDR3 coding sequence is TGTGCCAGCAGCCTAGACTACAACTCCTACAATGAGCAGTTCTTC.

This chain links TRBV2 with TRBJ2-7; 12 bases align to TRBD2. This CDR3 contains 14 residues. CDR1 is SNHLY and CDR2 is FYNNEI in the germline V gene. Unmatched junction bases numbered 8, after V lost 7 bases and J lost 7 bases. CDR3 nucleotide sequence: TGTGCCAGCACCCTCGGACTAGCGGGAACAGAGCAGTACTTC. It codes for CASTLGLAGTEQYF.

J is TRBJ2-5 and V is TRBV7-8; D uncertain. Germline CDR1 is SGHVS and CDR2 is FQNEAQ. The CDR3 contains 14 residues. Trimming stripped 6 bases from V and 0 bases from J, with 11 bases between. The CDR3 loop is CASSRGLYQETQYF. The CDR3 DNA is TGTGCCAGCAGTCGCGGATTGTACCAAGAGACCCAGTACTTC. The full variable domain, completed using reference TRBV7-8 and TRBJ2-5, is GAGVSQSPRYKVAKRGQDVALRCDPISGHVSLFWYQQALGQGPEFLTYFQNEAQLDKSGLPSDRFFAERPEGSVSTLKIQRTQQEDSAVYLCASSRGLYQETQYFGPGTRLLVL.

The chain has TRBV6-2 or TRBV6-3 and TRBJ1-1; 7 bases are shared with TRBD1. Germline V gene lookup returns CDR1 MNHEY and CDR2 SVGEGT. The CDR3 length is 17 residues. With V trimmed by 0 bases and J by 4 bases, 11 bases remained unmatched. CDR3 protein: CASSYSWDSTRGTEAFF. CDR3 DNA: TGTGCCAGCAGTTACTCATGGGACAGCACTCGGGGCACTGAAGCTTTCTTT.

The chain links TRBV2 to TRBJ2-7, with 8 bases that match TRBD2. CDR3 length: 15 residues. Germline CDR1 reads SNHLY; CDR2 reads FYNNEI. Unmatched junction bases numbered 11, after V lost 5 bases and J lost 5 bases. This CDR3 is CASSPLRTSLDEQYF. CDR3 sequence (DNA): TGTGCCAGCAGTCCCCTAAGGACTAGCTTAGACGAGCAGTACTTC.

This chain connects TRBV24-1 to TRBJ2-1; D is unclear. The CDR3 has 12 amino acids. V was cut by 12 bases and J by 7 bases, with 15 bases left in between. CDR1 is KGHDR and CDR2 is SFDVKD in the germline V gene. CDR3 sequence reads: CAPWSTGNEQFF. In nucleotides, the CDR3 is TGTGCCCCTTGGTCAACCGGTAATGAGCAGTTCTTC.

This chain uses TRBV3-1 (or the pseudogene TRBV3-2) with TRBJ2-1; no reliable D call. This CDR3 spans 12 amino acids. V was trimmed by 3 bases and J by 7 bases, leaving 7 bases between them. Per germline, CDR1 LGHDT and CDR2 YNNKEL (reference sequence). The CDR3 sequence is CASSQGRNEQFF. The DNA of the CDR3 is TGTGCCAGCAGCCAGGGCCGAAATGAGCAGTTCTTC.

The V call is TRBV18, the J call TRBJ2-7, with a weak D call TRBD1 (5 bases). This CDR3 has 14 amino acids. V dropped 2 bases and J dropped 3 bases, with 11 bases sitting between them. Germline V gene data show CDR1 as KGHSH and CDR2 as LQKENI. The CDR3 nucleotides are TGTGCCAGCTCACCAACGACAGTTGACTACGAGCAGTACTTC. It translates to CASSPTTVDYEQYF.

This clone turned up a few times. The CDR3 loop reads CASSPSAGSYEQYF. Here the CDR3 DNA reads TGTGCCAGCTCACCAAGTGCGGGGTCCTACGAGCAGTACTTC. J is TRBJ2-7 and V is TRBV18; a possible D gene is TRBD2 (6 bases). Germline-derived CDR1 and CDR2 are KGHSH and LQKENI. The CDR3 runs to 14 residues. The germline V and J ends were trimmed by 2 bases and 1 base, with 9 bases remaining between them.

The V call is TRBV7-8, the J call TRBJ1-1, with D hard to call. This CDR3 spans 15 amino acids. Germline V CDR1 and CDR2: SGHVS, FQNEAQ. V lost 2 bases to trimming and J lost 4 bases, with 14 bases between them. The CDR3 DNA reads TGTGCCAGCAGCTTAATTGAAATGGGGAGCACTGAAGCTTTCTTT. It specifies CASSLIEMGSTEAFF. Supplemented by reference TRBV7-8 and TRBJ1-1, the full variable domain reads GAGVSQSPRYKVAKRGQDVALRCDPISGHVSLFWYQQALGQGPEFLTYFQNEAQLDKSGLPSDRFFAERPEGSVSTLKIQRTQQEDSAVYLCASSLIEMGSTEAFFGQGTRLTVV.

The chain employs TRBV6-1 and TRBJ1-6; D is undetermined. The germline CDR1 and CDR2 sequences are MNHNS and SASEGT. The CDR3 is made up of 18 amino acids. V lost 3 bases and J lost 7, with 22 bases in between. The CDR3 DNA is TGTGCCAGCAGTGATGCGGTAGGGAGGGAAAGATGGAATTCACCCCTCCACTTT. Protein: CASSDAVGRERWNSPLHF.

This chain joins TRBV6-5 and TRBJ2-2; D perhaps matches TRBD1 (6 bases). The CDR3 totals 16 residues. Deletions cut 2 bases from V and 5 bases from J, with 15 bases between. Germline V lookup: CDR1 MNHEY, CDR2 SVGAGI. The CDR3 bases are TGTGCCAGCAGTTACGGTTCTGGGGGCCTTACCGGGGAGCTGTTTTTT. Translating it yields CASSYGSGGLTGELFF.